Below, 5 T cell receptor beta chains from the same sample are listed, as sequenced in a study of regulatory T cells in long-lasting Graves disease. Sample time point: newly diagnosed GD, antithyroid drugs for less than 3 months. Construction of the TCR library relied on RNA isolated from PBMCs. CDR3 regions were amplified by Arm-PCR using iRepertoire HTBI primers to build TCR beta libraries. TCRdb redid the calling of the multiplex PCR reads with MiXCR, one entry per CDR3 protein. The data show 580,000 or so distinct CDR3 sequences, with roughly 15% seen just once and 9.5% to 15% held by the top ten. These data are also associated with another study on T cells in Graves' hyperthyroidism and ophthalmopathy.

This material consisted of peripheral blood mononuclear cells (PBMCs), taken at new diagnosis, from a patient treated with antithyroid drugs. All receptors come from a man aged 18 to 30 with Graves disease.

The CDR3 DNA is TGCAGTGCTAGCCGACCTGGACAGCATGGCTACACCTTC. Amino acids: CSASRPGQHGYTF. The V call is TRBV20-1, the J call TRBJ1-2; a weak D match, TRBD1 (6 bases). Germline CDR1 reads DFQATT; CDR2 reads SNEGSKA (reference sequence). This CDR3 region has 13 residues. V lost 3 bases to trimming and J lost 6 bases, with 14 bases between them.

This clonotype was detected only a few times. The chain combines TRBV10-3 with TRBJ2-3, with a tentative D call TRBD1 (6 bases). Germline CDR1 ENHRY, CDR2 SYGVKD. This CDR3 has 12 residues. V dropped 6 bases and J dropped 8 bases, with 12 bases sitting between them. The CDR3 DNA reads TGTGCCATCAGCTGGGACACGAGTACGCAGTATTTT. This sequence encodes CAISWDTSTQYF.

This clonotype has just a few counts. V and J are TRBV11-2 and TRBJ2-1; D gene unclear. Trimming left V 6 bases short and J 0 bases short, with 9 bases between. The V gene's germline CDR1 is SGHAT and CDR2 FQNNGV. This CDR3 has 14 residues. CDR3 sequence (DNA): TGTGCCAGCAGTTTCTTTAGCTCCTACAATGAGCAGTTCTTC. Translating gives CASSFFSSYNEQFF.

This clonotype has at least ten counts. V usage is TRBV11-2 and J usage is TRBJ1-1; TRBD1 matches 7 bases. In germline, CDR1 is SGHAT, CDR2 FQNNGV. The CDR3 consists of 17 residues. The V gene end was trimmed by 4 bases and the J gene end by 4 bases; junction bases not matched to a gene: 15. The chain's CDR3 is CASSSRDRSLSFTEAFF. The CDR3 DNA reads as TGTGCCAGCAGCTCCCGGGACAGATCCCTTAGTTTCACTGAAGCTTTCTTT.

J is TRBJ1-2 and V is TRBV5-6; unclear D gene. Germline V gene data show CDR1 as SGHDT and CDR2 as YYEEEE. This CDR3 spans 14 amino acids. V was clipped by 3 bases and J by 6 bases, with 15 bases between them. DNA of the CDR3: TGTGCCAGCAGCTCGGTACGGGTTGTTCATGGCTACACCTTC. Amino acid sequence: CASSSVRVVHGYTF.